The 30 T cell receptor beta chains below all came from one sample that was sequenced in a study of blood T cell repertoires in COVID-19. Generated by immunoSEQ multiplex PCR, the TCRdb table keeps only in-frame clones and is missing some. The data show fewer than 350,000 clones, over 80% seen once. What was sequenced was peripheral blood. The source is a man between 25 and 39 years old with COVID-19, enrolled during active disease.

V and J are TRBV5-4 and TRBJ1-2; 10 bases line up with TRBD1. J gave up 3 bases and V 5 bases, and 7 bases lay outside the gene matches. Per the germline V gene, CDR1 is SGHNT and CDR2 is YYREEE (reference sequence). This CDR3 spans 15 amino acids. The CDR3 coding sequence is TGTGCCAGCAGACTTAGAGGACAGGGGGACTATGGCTACACCTTC. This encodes CASRLRGQGDYGYTF.

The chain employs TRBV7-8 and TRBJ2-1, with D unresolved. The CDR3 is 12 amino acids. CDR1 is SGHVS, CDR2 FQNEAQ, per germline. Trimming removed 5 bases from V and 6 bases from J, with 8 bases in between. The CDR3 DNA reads TGTGCCAGCAGCCGAACGGGCAATGAGCAGTTCTTC. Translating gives CASSRTGNEQFF.

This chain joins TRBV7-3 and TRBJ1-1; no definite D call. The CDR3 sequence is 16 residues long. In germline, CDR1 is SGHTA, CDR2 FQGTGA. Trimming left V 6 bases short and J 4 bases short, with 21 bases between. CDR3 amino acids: CASRLPLGSEGTEAFF. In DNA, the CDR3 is TGTGCCAGCAGACTACCGCTCGGGTCCGAGGGCACTGAAGCTTTCTTT.

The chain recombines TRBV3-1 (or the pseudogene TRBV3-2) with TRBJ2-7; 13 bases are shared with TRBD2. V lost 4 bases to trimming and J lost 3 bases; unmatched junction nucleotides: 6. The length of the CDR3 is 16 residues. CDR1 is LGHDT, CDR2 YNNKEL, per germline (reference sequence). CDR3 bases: TGTGCCAGCAGCCTTGGGGGACTAGCGGGATTCTACGAGCAGTACTTC. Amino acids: CASSLGGLAGFYEQYF.

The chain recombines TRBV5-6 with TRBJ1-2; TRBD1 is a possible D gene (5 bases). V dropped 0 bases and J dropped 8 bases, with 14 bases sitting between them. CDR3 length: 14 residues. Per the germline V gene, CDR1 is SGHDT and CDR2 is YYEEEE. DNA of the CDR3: TGTGCCAGCAGCTTGGCCGGTGGGGCGCCGGGCTACACCTTC. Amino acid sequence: CASSLAGGAPGYTF. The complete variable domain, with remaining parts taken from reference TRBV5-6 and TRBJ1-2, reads DAGVTQSPTHLIKTRGQQVTLRCSPKSGHDTVSWYQQALGQGPQFIFQYYEEEERQRGNFPDRFSGHQFPNYSSELNVNALLLGDSALYLCASSLAGGAPGYTFGSGTRLTVV.

In DNA, the CDR3 is TGTGCTAGTGGGTCCGAGACAGGGATCTACTACGGCGAGCAGTACTTC. The encoded protein is CASGSETGIYYGEQYF. The rearrangement links TRBV12-5 to TRBJ2-7, with 7 bases fitting TRBD1. The length of the CDR3 is 16 residues. Trimming at V came to 6 bases and at J to 6 bases, leaving 17 bases not matched to a gene. CDR1 and CDR2 (germline): LGHNT, FRNRAP.

The CDR3 coding sequence is TGTGCCAGCAGCAAATTTCGGGACTACCCAAAGTCCGGGGAGCTGTTTTTT. Amino acids: CASSKFRDYPKSGELFF. The V call is TRBV21-1, the J call TRBJ2-2; the table's D call, TRBD2, has no DNA check behind it. TRBV21-1 is deemed a pseudogene. This CDR3 comprises 17 residues.

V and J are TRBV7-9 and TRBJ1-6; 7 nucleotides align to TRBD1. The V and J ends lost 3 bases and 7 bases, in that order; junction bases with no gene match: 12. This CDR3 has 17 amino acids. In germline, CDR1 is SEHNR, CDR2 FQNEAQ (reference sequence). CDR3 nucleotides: TGTGCCAGCAGCTTTGGAGTGGGGACAGCAGGCAATTCACCCCTCCACTTT. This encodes CASSFGVGTAGNSPLHF.

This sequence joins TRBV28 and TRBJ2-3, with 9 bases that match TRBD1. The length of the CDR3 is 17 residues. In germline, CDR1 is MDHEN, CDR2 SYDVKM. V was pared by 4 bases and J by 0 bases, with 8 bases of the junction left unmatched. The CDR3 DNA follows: TGTGCCAGCAGTTCCCGACAGGGGGTAACCAGCACAGATACGCAGTATTTT. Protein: CASSSRQGVTSTDTQYF.

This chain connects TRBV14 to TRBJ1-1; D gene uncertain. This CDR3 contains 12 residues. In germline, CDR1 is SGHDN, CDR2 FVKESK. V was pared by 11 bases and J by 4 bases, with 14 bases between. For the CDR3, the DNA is TGTGCCGCCGGGGAGTACGGCACTGAAGCTTTCTTT. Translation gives CAAGEYGTEAFF.

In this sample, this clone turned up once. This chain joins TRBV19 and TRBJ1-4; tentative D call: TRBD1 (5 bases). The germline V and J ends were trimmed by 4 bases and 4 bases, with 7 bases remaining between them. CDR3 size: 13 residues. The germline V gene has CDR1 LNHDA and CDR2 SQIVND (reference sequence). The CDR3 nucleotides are TGTGCCAGTAGTACTCAGGGTAATGAAAAACTGTTTTTT. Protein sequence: CASSTQGNEKLFF.

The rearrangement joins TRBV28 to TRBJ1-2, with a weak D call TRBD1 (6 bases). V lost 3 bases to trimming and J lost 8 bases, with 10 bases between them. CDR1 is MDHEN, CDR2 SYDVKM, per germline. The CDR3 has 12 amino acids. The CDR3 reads CASSFQGYGYTF. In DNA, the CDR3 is TGTGCCAGCAGTTTTCAGGGGTACGGCTACACCTTC.

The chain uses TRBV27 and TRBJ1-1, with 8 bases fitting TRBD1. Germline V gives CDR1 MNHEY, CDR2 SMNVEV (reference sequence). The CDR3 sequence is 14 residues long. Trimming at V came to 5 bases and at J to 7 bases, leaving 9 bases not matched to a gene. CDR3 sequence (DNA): TGTGCCAGCAGTCTCGGGACAGGTGGGCTTGAAGCTTTCTTT. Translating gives CASSLGTGGLEAFF.

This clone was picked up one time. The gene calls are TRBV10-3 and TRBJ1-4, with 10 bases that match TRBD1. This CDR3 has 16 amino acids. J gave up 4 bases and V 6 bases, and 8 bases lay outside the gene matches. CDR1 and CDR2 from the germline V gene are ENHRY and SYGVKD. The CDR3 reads CAISRDRGSLNEKLFF. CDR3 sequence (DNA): TGTGCCATCAGCCGGGACAGGGGCTCCCTTAATGAAAAACTGTTTTTT.

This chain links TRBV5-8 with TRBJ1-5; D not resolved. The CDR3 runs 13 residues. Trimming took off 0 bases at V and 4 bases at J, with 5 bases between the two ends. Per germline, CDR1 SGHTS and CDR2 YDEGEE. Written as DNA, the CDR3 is TGTGCCAGCAGCTTGGACCGGAATCAGCCCCAGCATTTT. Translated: CASSLDRNQPQHF.

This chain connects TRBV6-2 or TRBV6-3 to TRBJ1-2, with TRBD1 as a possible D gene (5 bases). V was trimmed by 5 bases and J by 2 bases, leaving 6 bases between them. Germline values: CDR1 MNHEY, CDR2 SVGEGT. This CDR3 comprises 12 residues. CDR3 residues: CASSGHNYGYTF. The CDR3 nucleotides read TGTGCCAGCAGTGGACACAACTATGGCTACACCTTC.

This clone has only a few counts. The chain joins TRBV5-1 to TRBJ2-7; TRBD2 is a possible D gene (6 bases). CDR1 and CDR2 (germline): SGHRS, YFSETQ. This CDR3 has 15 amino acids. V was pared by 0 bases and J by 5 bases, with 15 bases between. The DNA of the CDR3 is TGCGCCAGCAGCTTGGATGAGGGGAGGATTGACGAGCAGTACTTC. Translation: CASSLDEGRIDEQYF.

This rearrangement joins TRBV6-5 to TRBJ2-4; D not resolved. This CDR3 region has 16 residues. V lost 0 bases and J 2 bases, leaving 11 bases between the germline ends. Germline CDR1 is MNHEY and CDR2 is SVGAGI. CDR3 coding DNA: TGTGCCAGCAGTTACTCGTTGGCTTCGACCAAAAACATTCAGTACTTC. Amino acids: CASSYSLASTKNIQYF.

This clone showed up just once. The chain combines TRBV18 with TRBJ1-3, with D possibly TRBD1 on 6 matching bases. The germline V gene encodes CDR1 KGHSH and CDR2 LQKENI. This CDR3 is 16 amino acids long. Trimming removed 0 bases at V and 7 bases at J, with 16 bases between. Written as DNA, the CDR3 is TGTGCCAGCTCACCACCGACAGGAGGCGCAGGGAACACCATATATTTT. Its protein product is CASSPPTGGAGNTIYF.

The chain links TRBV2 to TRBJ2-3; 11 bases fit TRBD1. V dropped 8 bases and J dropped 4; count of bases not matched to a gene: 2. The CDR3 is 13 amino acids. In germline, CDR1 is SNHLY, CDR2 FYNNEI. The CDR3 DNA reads TGTGCCAGCTCGGGACAGGGGGCAGATACGCAGTATTTT. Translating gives CASSGQGADTQYF. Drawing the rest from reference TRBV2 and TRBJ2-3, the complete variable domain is EPEVTQTPSHQVTQMGQEVILRCVPISNHLYFYWYRQILGQKVEFLVSFYNNEISEKSEIFDDQFSVERPDGSNFTLKIRSTKLEDSAMYFCASSGQGADTQYFGPGTRLTVL.

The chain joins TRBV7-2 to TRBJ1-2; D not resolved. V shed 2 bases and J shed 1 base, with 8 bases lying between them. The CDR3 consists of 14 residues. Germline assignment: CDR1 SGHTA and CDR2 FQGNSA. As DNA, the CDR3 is TGTGCCAGCAGCTTAAAAGGAGTTAACTATGGCTACACCTTC. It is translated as CASSLKGVNYGYTF.

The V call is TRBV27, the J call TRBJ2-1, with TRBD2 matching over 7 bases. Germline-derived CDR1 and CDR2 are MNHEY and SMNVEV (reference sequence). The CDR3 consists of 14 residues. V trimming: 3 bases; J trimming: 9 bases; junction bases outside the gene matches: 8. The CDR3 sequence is CASSFRGTNSEQFF. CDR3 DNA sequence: TGTGCCAGCAGTTTTCGCGGGACTAACAGTGAGCAGTTCTTC.

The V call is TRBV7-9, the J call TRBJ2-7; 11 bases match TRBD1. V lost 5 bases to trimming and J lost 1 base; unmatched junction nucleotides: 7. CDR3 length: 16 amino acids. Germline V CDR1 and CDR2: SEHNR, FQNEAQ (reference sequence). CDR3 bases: TGTGCCAGCAGCCCCTTGGACAGGGGGCCTTCCTACGAGCAGTACTTC. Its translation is CASSPLDRGPSYEQYF.

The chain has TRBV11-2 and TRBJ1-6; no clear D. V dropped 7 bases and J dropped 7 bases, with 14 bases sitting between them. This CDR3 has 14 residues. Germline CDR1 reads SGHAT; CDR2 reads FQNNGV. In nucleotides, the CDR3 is TGTGCCAGCACCCACGGGGTGCCCAATTCACCCCTCCACTTT. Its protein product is CASTHGVPNSPLHF.

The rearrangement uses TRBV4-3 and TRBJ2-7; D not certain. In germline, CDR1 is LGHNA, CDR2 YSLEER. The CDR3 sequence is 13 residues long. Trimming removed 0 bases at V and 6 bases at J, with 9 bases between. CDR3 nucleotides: TGCGCCAGCAGCCAAGATGTTGGGCGCGAGCAGTACTTC. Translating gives CASSQDVGREQYF.

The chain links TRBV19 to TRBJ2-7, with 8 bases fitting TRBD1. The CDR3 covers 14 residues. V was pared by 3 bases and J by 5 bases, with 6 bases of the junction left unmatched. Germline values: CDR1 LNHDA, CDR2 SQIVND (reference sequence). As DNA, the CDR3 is TGTGCCAGTAGTATCCAGGGGGCGCGGAACGAGCAGTACTTC. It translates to CASSIQGARNEQYF.

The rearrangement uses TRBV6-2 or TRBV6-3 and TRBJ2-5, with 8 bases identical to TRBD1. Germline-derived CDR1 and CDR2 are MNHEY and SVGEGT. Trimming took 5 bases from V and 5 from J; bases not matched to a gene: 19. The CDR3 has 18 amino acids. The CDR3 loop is CASSPDWTGFLLGETQYF. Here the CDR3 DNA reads TGTGCCAGCAGTCCCGATTGGACAGGGTTCCTTCTTGGGGAGACCCAGTACTTC.

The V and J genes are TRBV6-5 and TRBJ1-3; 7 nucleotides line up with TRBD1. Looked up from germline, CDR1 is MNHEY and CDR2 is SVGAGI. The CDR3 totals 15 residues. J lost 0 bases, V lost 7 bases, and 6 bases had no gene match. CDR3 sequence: CASIPPGGSGNTIYF. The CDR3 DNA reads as TGTGCCAGCATTCCCCCAGGGGGCTCTGGAAACACCATATATTTT.

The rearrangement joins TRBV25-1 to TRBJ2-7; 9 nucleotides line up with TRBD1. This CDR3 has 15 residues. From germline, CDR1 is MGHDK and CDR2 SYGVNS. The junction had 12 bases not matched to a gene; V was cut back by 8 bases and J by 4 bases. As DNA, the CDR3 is TGTGCCAGCTTTGGATGGACAGGGGAATTTTACGAGCAGTACTTC. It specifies CASFGWTGEFYEQYF.

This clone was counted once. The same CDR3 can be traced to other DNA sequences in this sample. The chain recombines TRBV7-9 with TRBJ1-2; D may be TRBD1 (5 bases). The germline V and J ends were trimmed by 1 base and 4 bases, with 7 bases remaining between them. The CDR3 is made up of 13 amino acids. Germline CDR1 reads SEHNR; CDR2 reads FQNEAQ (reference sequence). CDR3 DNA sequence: TGTGCCAGCAGCTTAGGGCAGGGCTATGGCTACACCTTC. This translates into CASSLGQGYGYTF.